These T cell receptor beta chains were read from a single sample in a study of Graves' ophthalmopathy and Graves' hyperthyroidism. TCRdb called the multiplex PCR reads again in MiXCR, with one record for every CDR3 protein. The sample includes almost 750,000 distinct CDR3 sequences, 40% seen only once; the top ten take about 40%. The specimen was peripheral blood. The source is an adult man with Graves' ophthalmopathy. CDR3s include the opening cysteine and the closing phenylalanine or tryptophan. Fields, in order: CDR3 DNA, CDR3 protein, clone size, J gene, D gene, V gene. A D gene is named only where the DNA matches it firmly. Expanded clones get a size class; other rows say once, few or many, or leave the size out.

CDR3 DNA: TGTGCCAGCAGCCAAGGGTCAAGTGAAGCTTTCTTT; CDR3 protein: CASSQGSSEAFF; clone size: NA; J gene: TRBJ1-1; D gene: NA; V gene: TRBV2
CDR3 DNA: TGCAGTGCTGAAGGACAGGGACCCGATACGCAGTATTTT; CDR3 protein: CSAEGQGPDTQYF; clone size: NA; J gene: TRBJ2-3; D gene: TRBD1; V gene: TRBV20-1
CDR3 DNA: TGTGCTTCGACGGAGAACACCGGGGAGCTGTTTTTT; CDR3 protein: CASTENTGELFF; clone size: NA; J gene: TRBJ2-2; D gene: NA; V gene: TRBV9
CDR3 DNA: TGCAGTGCTAGAGGGGGAGGGGAGGAGCCCCAGCATTTT; CDR3 protein: CSARGGGEEPQHF; clone size: few; J gene: TRBJ1-5; D gene: NA; V gene: TRBV20-1
CDR3 DNA: TGTGCCAGCAGTGCTAGAGTGGGACGGTCAAAACAGCCCCAGCATTTT; CDR3 protein: CASSARVGRSKQPQHF; clone size: NA; J gene: TRBJ1-5; D gene: NA; V gene: TRBV25-1
CDR3 DNA: TGTGCCAGCAGCCCACAGGGGGGCGACCCCTACGAGCAGTACTTC; CDR3 protein: CASSPQGGDPYEQYF; clone size: few; J gene: TRBJ2-7; D gene: TRBD1; V gene: TRBV7-6
CDR3 DNA: TGTGCCAGCAGCTTAGCGGCCGCAACTAATGAAAAACTGTTTTTT; CDR3 protein: CASSLAAATNEKLFF; clone size: many; J gene: TRBJ1-4; D gene: NA; V gene: TRBV7-9
CDR3 DNA: TGTGCCAGCTCACCATCAACAAGAGTGGACTACGAGCAGTACTTC; CDR3 protein: CASSPSTRVDYEQYF; clone size: NA; J gene: TRBJ2-7; D gene: NA; V gene: TRBV7-2
CDR3 DNA: TGTGCCAGCAGCCGGACAGGGGGCAGAGCCTACGAGCAGTACTTC; CDR3 protein: CASSRTGGRAYEQYF; clone size: NA; J gene: TRBJ2-7; D gene: TRBD1; V gene: TRBV28
CDR3 DNA: TGTGCCGGCAGGGTTTTGCCCTATGATTCACCCCTCCACTTT; CDR3 protein: CAGRVLPYDSPLHF; clone size: NA; J gene: TRBJ1-6; D gene: NA; V gene: TRBV25-1
CDR3 DNA: TGTGCCAGCAGCGTAGAGTCCCAGGCCTCTGGAAACACCATATATTTT; CDR3 protein: CASSVESQASGNTIYF; clone size: NA; J gene: TRBJ1-3; D gene: NA; V gene: TRBV9
CDR3 DNA: TGTGCCAGCGGGAGGGATCATTATCTAGTAGAGACCCAGTACTTC; CDR3 protein: CASGRDHYLVETQYF; clone size: NA; J gene: TRBJ2-5; D gene: TRBD2; V gene: TRBV6-2/TRBV6-3
CDR3 DNA: TGTGCCAGCAGAGCAATGGGACAGTCCTATGGCTACACCTTC; CDR3 protein: CASRAMGQSYGYTF; clone size: many; J gene: TRBJ1-2; D gene: TRBD1; V gene: TRBV10-3
CDR3 DNA: TGTGCCAGCAGCATCGATGGGGGGGTTCAGCCCCAGCATTTT; CDR3 protein: CASSIDGGVQPQHF; clone size: few; J gene: TRBJ1-5; D gene: NA; V gene: TRBV12-3/TRBV12-4
CDR3 DNA: TGTGCCAGCAGGCCGGGGGGCTACGAGCAGTACTTC; CDR3 protein: CASRPGGYEQYF; clone size: NA; J gene: TRBJ2-7; D gene: TRBD2; V gene: TRBV2
CDR3 DNA: TGTGCCAGCAGCTTCCTGAACAGGGGTAGCGGTAGAGATACGCAGTATTTT; CDR3 protein: CASSFLNRGSGRDTQYF; clone size: NA; J gene: TRBJ2-3; D gene: NA; V gene: TRBV7-3
CDR3 DNA: TGCAGTGCTACCAGAGCGGAGGCCTATGGCTACACCTTC; CDR3 protein: CSATRAEAYGYTF; clone size: NA; J gene: TRBJ1-2; D gene: NA; V gene: TRBV20-1
CDR3 DNA: TGTGCCAGCAGCTTCACCCAGGGAAACTATGGCTACACCTTC; CDR3 protein: CASSFTQGNYGYTF; clone size: many; J gene: TRBJ1-2; D gene: NA; V gene: TRBV7-9
CDR3 DNA: TGTGCCAGCAGCTTGACTCAAGTTATCACTGAAGCTTTCTTT; CDR3 protein: CASSLTQVITEAFF; clone size: many; J gene: TRBJ1-1; D gene: NA; V gene: TRBV7-9
CDR3 DNA: TGTGCCAGCAGTTCAAGGGGAAAACTGTTTTTT; CDR3 protein: CASSSRGKLFF; clone size: NA; J gene: TRBJ1-4; D gene: NA; V gene: TRBV25-1
CDR3 DNA: TGTGCCAGCAGCCAACAGGGGGCTTTAGCTGAAGCTTTCTTT; CDR3 protein: CASSQQGALAEAFF; clone size: NA; J gene: TRBJ1-1; D gene: TRBD1; V gene: TRBV7-9
CDR3 DNA: TGTGCCAGCAGTCCTCGGACAGGGGCTGGGGCCAACGTCCTGACTTTC; CDR3 protein: CASSPRTGAGANVLTF; clone size: many; J gene: TRBJ2-6; D gene: TRBD1; V gene: TRBV12-3/TRBV12-4
CDR3 DNA: TGCAGTGCTAGAGATTGGGCAATAGGGTTAGCTCAGCCCCAGCATTTT; CDR3 protein: CSARDWAIGLAQPQHF; clone size: NA; J gene: TRBJ1-5; D gene: NA; V gene: TRBV20-1
CDR3 DNA: TGTGCCAGCAGCTCCCGTGGGGGAACAGATACGCAGTATTTT; CDR3 protein: CASSSRGGTDTQYF; clone size: NA; J gene: TRBJ2-3; D gene: NA; V gene: TRBV7-3